Following are 9 T cell receptor beta chains from one sample sequenced in a study of OX40 agonist ivuxolimab in advanced cancers. The assay was immunoSEQ multiplex PCR, and TCRdb's table has in-frame clones only and misses some. The sample lists about 110,000 clones, approximately 90% occurring once. Source: CD4+ or CD8+ T cells sorted from blood, taken in a trial of the OX40 agonist ivuxolimab. These receptor sequences come from an adult with an advanced solid tumor such as melanoma, head and neck, liver or kidney cancer.

V gene TRBV2 combines with J gene TRBJ2-1; 16 bases fit TRBD2. Trimming took 0 bases from V and 10 from J; bases not matched to a gene: 9. Per germline, CDR1 SNHLY and CDR2 FYNNEI. The length of the CDR3 is 18 residues. The CDR3: CASSEALGWGLAGGEQFF. The CDR3 coding sequence is TGTGCCAGCAGTGAAGCGCTGGGGTGGGGACTAGCGGGAGGGGAGCAGTTCTTC. The full variable domain, rest sourced from reference TRBV2 and TRBJ2-1, is EPEVTQTPSHQVTQMGQEVILRCVPISNHLYFYWYRQILGQKVEFLVSFYNNEISEKSEIFDDQFSVERPDGSNFTLKIRSTKLEDSAMYFCASSEALGWGLAGGEQFFGPGTRLTVL.

The rearrangement joins TRBV5-8 to TRBJ1-2; D gene ambiguous. The CDR3 extends over 14 amino acids. Per germline, CDR1 SGHTS and CDR2 YDEGEE. V gave up 0 bases and J gave up 8 bases, with 14 bases separating them. The CDR3, as DNA: TGTGCCAGCAGCTTGGGTCGGACCCCCCTGGGCTACACCTTC. It translates to CASSLGRTPLGYTF.

CDR3 loop: CARPSVGGVSSYNEQFF. CDR3 DNA sequence: TGTGCCAGACCGTCCGTAGGGGGGGTCAGCTCCTACAATGAGCAGTTCTTC. The genes are TRBV19 and TRBJ2-1; possibly TRBD2 for D (7 bases). CDR3 length: 17 residues. CDR1 is LNHDA and CDR2 is SQIVND in the germline V gene (reference sequence). Trimming took off 9 bases at V and 0 bases at J, with 21 bases between the two ends.

The chain is built from TRBV5-6 and TRBJ1-1; D is unresolved. Trimming cost V 0 bases and J 1 base, with 7 bases left between them. The germline V gene has CDR1 SGHDT and CDR2 YYEEEE. The CDR3 has 14 amino acids. This CDR3 is CASSLGRPNTEAFF. The CDR3 DNA reads TGTGCCAGCAGCTTGGGGCGGCCGAACACTGAAGCTTTCTTT.

The chain carries TRBV6-6 and TRBJ2-2; D uncertain. The CDR3 consists of 13 residues. Germline V CDR1 and CDR2: MNHNY, SVGAGI (reference sequence). Trimming took 6 bases from V and 8 from J, leaving 13 bases between them. CDR3 region: CASRDRLPGELFF. The CDR3 region has the DNA TGTGCCAGCAGGGACCGGTTGCCGGGGGAGCTGTTTTTT.

The sample holds one count of this clone. Other nucleotide sequences from this sample produce the same CDR3. The chain employs TRBV9 and TRBJ2-2; D remains unclear. Germline-derived CDR1 and CDR2 are SGDLS and YYNGEE. V was trimmed by 0 bases and J by 1 base, leaving 7 bases between them. The CDR3 covers 15 residues. The CDR3 is CASSVGGGNTGELFF. CDR3 sequence (DNA): TGTGCCAGCAGCGTAGGCGGCGGGAACACCGGGGAGCTGTTTTTT.

The chain is built from TRBV19 and TRBJ1-3; no clear D. V lost 1 base, J lost 4 bases, and 23 bases lay in between. The CDR3 runs 19 residues. Germline V gene data show CDR1 as LNHDA and CDR2 as SQIVND (reference sequence). The CDR3 region is CASSIGSALGRQGGNTIYF. CDR3 sequence (DNA): TGTGCCAGTAGTATAGGTTCAGCTTTGGGCCGCCAAGGAGGAAACACCATATATTTT. Together with reference TRBV19 and TRBJ1-3, the CDR3 gives the full variable domain: DGGITQSPKYLFRKEGQNVTLSCEQNLNHDAMYWYRQDPGQGLRLIYYSQIVNDFQKGDIAEGYSVSREKKESFPLTVTSAQKNPTAFYLCASSIGSALGRQGGNTIYFGEGSWLTVV.

The rearrangement links TRBV5-4 to TRBJ2-3; D gene ambiguous. The germline V gene has CDR1 SGHNT and CDR2 YYREEE (reference sequence). This CDR3 has 17 residues. V was pared by 5 bases and J by 1 base, with 20 bases between. The DNA of the CDR3 is TGTGCCAGCAGTTCGTACCGGTCCGGAAGGGGCACAGATACGCAGTATTTT. Translated: CASSSYRSGRGTDTQYF.

V usage is TRBV7-9 and J usage is TRBJ2-1, with D perhaps TRBD1 (6 bases). From germline, CDR1 is SEHNR and CDR2 FQNEAQ (reference sequence). CDR3 size: 15 residues. The V gene lost 2 bases and the J gene lost 10 bases, with 18 bases spanning the gap. CDR3 nucleotides: TGTGCCAGCAGCTTATATTTTGACGGACAGCGGGAGCAGTTCTTC. Amino acid sequence: CASSLYFDGQREQFF.